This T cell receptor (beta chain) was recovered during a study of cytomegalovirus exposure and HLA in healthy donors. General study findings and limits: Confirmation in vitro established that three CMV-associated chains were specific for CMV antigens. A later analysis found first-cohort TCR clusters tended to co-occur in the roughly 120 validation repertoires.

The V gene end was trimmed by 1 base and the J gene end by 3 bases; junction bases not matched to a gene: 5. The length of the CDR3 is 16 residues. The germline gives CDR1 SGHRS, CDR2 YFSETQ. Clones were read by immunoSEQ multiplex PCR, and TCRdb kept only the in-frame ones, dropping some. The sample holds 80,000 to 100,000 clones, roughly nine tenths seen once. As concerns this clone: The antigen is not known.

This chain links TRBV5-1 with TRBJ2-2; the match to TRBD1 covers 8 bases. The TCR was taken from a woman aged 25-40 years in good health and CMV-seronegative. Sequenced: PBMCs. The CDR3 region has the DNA TGCGCCAGCAGCTTGTATCCAGGGGGCTACACCGGGGAGCTGTTTTTT. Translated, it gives CASSLYPGGYTGELFF.